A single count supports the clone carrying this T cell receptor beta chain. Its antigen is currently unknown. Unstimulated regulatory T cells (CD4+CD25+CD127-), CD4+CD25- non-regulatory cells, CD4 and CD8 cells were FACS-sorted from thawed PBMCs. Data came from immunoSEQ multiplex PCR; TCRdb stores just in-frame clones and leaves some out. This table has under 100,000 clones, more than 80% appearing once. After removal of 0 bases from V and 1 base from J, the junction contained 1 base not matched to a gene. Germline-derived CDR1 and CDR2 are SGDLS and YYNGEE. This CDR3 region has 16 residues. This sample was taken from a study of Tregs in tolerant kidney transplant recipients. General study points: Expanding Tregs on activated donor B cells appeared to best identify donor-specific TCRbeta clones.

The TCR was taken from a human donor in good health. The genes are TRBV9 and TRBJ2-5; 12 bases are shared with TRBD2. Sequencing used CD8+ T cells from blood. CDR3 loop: CASSVGTSGVQETQYF. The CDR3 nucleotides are TGTGCCAGCAGCGTAGGGACTAGCGGGGTCCAAGAGACCCAGTACTTC.